This section outlines one T cell receptor beta chain sequence together with its context. Its antigen is unknown. Germline assignment: CDR1 LGHNA and CDR2 YNFKEQ. This CDR3 has 14 amino acids. Between the trimmed V and J ends, which lost 2 bases and 4 bases, there was a span of 11 bases. Investigators divided CD4+ cells into CD45RA+ naive and CD45RA-negative memory subsets. This sample is drawn from a study of shared clonotypes between healthy human individuals. Study outcomes and limitations: Against clonotypes common to all four donors, non-shared ones had lower generation probabilities.

The authors distributed each subset's genomic DNA evenly over several immunoSEQ plates. Some clones are missing from TCRdb's copy, which holds only in-frame ones; the method was immunoSEQ multiplex PCR. The sample holds roughly 2.2 million clones, 85% to 95% seen once. V gene TRBV4-2 combines with J gene TRBJ1-1; D might be TRBD1 (5 bases). Sequences were obtained from naive CD4+ T cells from PBMCs. Regarding subset: CD45RA+ positively selected. The receptor comes from a man aged 18 to 29 in good health. Some clones in this sample may be carry-over from other donors' samples. The CDR3 protein is CASSQLWGGTEAFF. CDR3 in DNA: TGTGCCAGCAGCCAACTCTGGGGGGGCACTGAAGCTTTCTTT.